Listed below are T cell receptor beta chains from one sample, sequenced in a study of T cells after yellow fever vaccination. TCRdb ran MiXCR on the 5' RACE reads and lists one entry per CDR3 protein. The sample shows about 160,000 distinct CDR3 sequences, around 7% of them seen only once. The specimen was CD4+ T cells sorted from PBMCs, collected less than 6 days after the first yellow fever vaccination. These receptors all stem from a man aged 18 to 30 who received the YFV17D yellow fever vaccine. Both conserved end residues are part of each CDR3. The D gene is left open where the match is weak. Size tells how often a clone was seen (once, few, many) or the class of an expanded clone, and some rows leave it out.

TGTGCCAGCAGCTTGGTCTCTGGAAACACCATATATTTT CASSLVSGNTIYF TRBJ1-3 TRBV7-9 many NA
TGCGCCAGCAGCTTGGGTCCAAGTACTAACTATGGCTACACCTTC CASSLGPSTNYGYTF TRBJ1-2 TRBV5-1 few NA
TGTGCCAGCAGACTCCGGGACCGACCCAACATTCAGTACTTC CASRLRDRPNIQYF TRBJ2-4 TRBV27 many NA
TGTGCCAGTAGTACGGCAGGGATGAACACTGAAGCTTTCTTT CASSTAGMNTEAFF TRBJ1-1 TRBV19 NA NA
TGTGCCAGCGGAAACGACAGGGGGAACTACGAGCAGTACTTC CASGNDRGNYEQYF TRBJ2-7 TRBV4-2 many TRBD1
TGCGCCAGCAGCTTAGGCCTGGCGGGGGGGACCCAGTACTTC CASSLGLAGGTQYF TRBJ2-5 TRBV5-1 NA TRBD2
TGTGCCAGCAGCCGAATTCTTCTCAGGGGCAAGACCGGGGAGCTGTTTTTT CASSRILLRGKTGELFF TRBJ2-2 TRBV13 few NA
TGTGCCACCAGTGAGGGTGGGGGCGACGATGAGCAGTTCTTC CATSEGGGDDEQFF TRBJ2-1 TRBV24-1 NA NA
TGTGCCAGCAGTCCCGAGAATCAGCCCCAGCATTTT CASSPENQPQHF TRBJ1-5 TRBV6-6 many NA
TGCGCCAGCAGCTTCGGCGGAACCTACGAGCAGTACTTC CASSFGGTYEQYF TRBJ2-7 TRBV5-1 few NA
TGTGCCAGCAGTTTGAGCAGGGACAATCAGCCCCAGCATTTT CASSLSRDNQPQHF TRBJ1-5 TRBV12-3/TRBV12-4 NA NA
TGTGCCATCTCGTCCCGAACAGGGATTTACGAGACCCAGTACTTC CAISSRTGIYETQYF TRBJ2-5 TRBV10-3 many NA
TGTGCCAGTGGACAGTCTGGAAACACCATATATTTT CASGQSGNTIYF TRBJ1-3 TRBV6-2/TRBV6-3 many NA
TGTGCCAGCAGTGGGGCAGGGAAATACTACACCTTC CASSGAGKYYTF TRBJ1-2 TRBV2 few NA
TGTGCCAGCAGTTCCAGACTAGCGGGGGAATCAGTGGTTCAGTACTTC CASSSRLAGESVVQYF TRBJ2-4 TRBV6-5 many TRBD2
TGTGCCAGCACCCGGTCGGGGGTTTCCTACAATGAGCAGTTCTTC CASTRSGVSYNEQFF TRBJ2-1 TRBV27 few NA
TGTGCCAGCAGCCCTAGCTCCTACAATGAGCAGTTCTTC CASSPSSYNEQFF TRBJ2-1 TRBV5-5 many NA
TGCGCCAGCAGCCAAGTCCTCGGGCGGAGCTCCTACGAGCAGTACTTC CASSQVLGRSSYEQYF TRBJ2-7 TRBV4-1 few NA